These T cell receptor beta chains were read from a single sample in a study of Ad26.COV2.S vaccination and SARS-CoV-2 variants. Sequencing used immunoSEQ multiplex PCR; TCRdb keeps in-frame clones, though not all of them. The sample consists of about 680,000 clones, 70% to 90% of them appearing once. Specimen: peripheral blood, collected in a trial of Ad26.COV2.S vaccine versus placebo. The receptor set was obtained from a person aged 18 to 65 who received the Ad26.COV2.S COVID-19 vaccine or a placebo. Both conserved end residues are part of each CDR3. D genes are given only for firm matches. Clone size is given for some rows only: seen once, a few or many times, or a class if the clone is expanded.

J: TRBJ1-1; V: TRBV6-5; D: -; size: -; DNA: TGTGCCAGCAGTTACTCGCGTAAGAACACTGAAGCTTTCTTT; CDR3: CASSYSRKNTEAFF
J: TRBJ1-1; V: TRBV7-2; D: TRBD1; size: -; DNA: TGTGCCAGCAGCTTCGGGACAGACTTGGGGGCTTTCTTT; CDR3: CASSFGTDLGAFF
J: TRBJ2-3; V: TRBV28; D: -; size: -; DNA: TGTGCCAGCAGTTTAGGGAGTACAGATACGCAGTATTTT; CDR3: CASSLGSTDTQYF
J: TRBJ2-7; V: TRBV7-8; D: -; size: -; DNA: TGTGCCAGCAGCTTAGCAGGCAGCTACTCCTACGAGCAGTACTTC; CDR3: CASSLAGSYSYEQYF
J: TRBJ1-1; V: TRBV5-1; D: -; size: -; DNA: TGCGCCAGCAGCTTTGGGGGCTCGGCGAACACTGAAGCTTTCTTT; CDR3: CASSFGGSANTEAFF
J: TRBJ2-5; V: TRBV11-2; D: TRBD2; size: -; DNA: TGTGCCAGCAGCCGACCTAGCGGGGGAACCCCCCAGTACTTC; CDR3: CASSRPSGGTPQYF
J: TRBJ2-7; V: TRBV15; D: TRBD1; size: -; DNA: TGTGCCACCAGCAGGGACAGGGGGGGAGACGAGCAGTACTTC; CDR3: CATSRDRGGDEQYF
J: TRBJ1-5; V: TRBV11-2; D: -; size: -; DNA: TGTGCCAGCAGCTTAGACAGGGCCGGTCAGCCCCAGCATTTT; CDR3: CASSLDRAGQPQHF
J: TRBJ1-1; V: TRBV15; D: -; size: -; DNA: TGTGCCACCAGCACCCCCTTGAGAGGCAGGTTTGCTGAAGCTTTCTTT; CDR3: CATSTPLRGRFAEAFF
J: TRBJ1-1; V: TRBV30; D: -; size: -; DNA: TGTGCCTGGAGTGGGCCGGGGCCTGAAGCTTTCTTT; CDR3: CAWSGPGPEAFF
J: TRBJ1-2; V: TRBV7-8; D: -; size: -; DNA: TGTGCCAGCACAGGGGACCTACCTCGTCTTGGCTACACCTTC; CDR3: CASTGDLPRLGYTF
J: TRBJ2-2; V: TRBV15; D: -; size: -; DNA: TGTGCCACCAGCAGAGGGGGGCAGGGAGCGAACACCGGGGAGCTGTTTTTT; CDR3: CATSRGGQGANTGELFF
J: TRBJ2-2; V: TRBV6-5; D: -; size: -; DNA: TGTGCCAGCTGGCCAGAGAACACCGGGGAGCTGTTTTTT; CDR3: CASWPENTGELFF
J: TRBJ2-5; V: TRBV24-1; D: -; size: -; DNA: TGTGCCACCAGTGATAGGGAGACCCAGTACTTC; CDR3: CATSDRETQYF
J: TRBJ1-3; V: TRBV7-2; D: -; size: -; DNA: TGTGCCAGCAGCCCATTTACAGGGCCTGGAAACACCATATATTTT; CDR3: CASSPFTGPGNTIYF
J: TRBJ2-7; V: TRBV10-1; D: TRBD2; size: -; DNA: TGCGCCAGCAGTGATCTAGCGGAGGCCTACGAGCAGTACTTC; CDR3: CASSDLAEAYEQYF
J: TRBJ2-1; V: TRBV7-6; D: -; size: -; DNA: TGTGCCAGCAGCCCCGGGAACGTAGGGAATGAGCAGTTCTTC; CDR3: CASSPGNVGNEQFF
J: TRBJ1-1; V: TRBV30; D: -; size: -; DNA: TGTGCCTGGAGCGATAAGGGGTGGGGAGAGACCTACCCTTTCTTT; CDR3: CAWSDKGWGETYPFF
J: TRBJ1-6; V: TRBV18; D: TRBD1; size: -; DNA: TGTGCCAGCTCGCGGGTGCCGGTGGGACAGTATAATTCACCCCTCCACTTT; CDR3: CASSRVPVGQYNSPLHF
J: TRBJ1-2; V: TRBV14; D: TRBD1; size: few; DNA: TGTGCCAGCAGCCGGGACTCAGGGGGGAGCTATGGCTACACCTTC; CDR3: CASSRDSGGSYGYTF
J: TRBJ1-1; V: TRBV2; D: -; size: -; DNA: TGTGCCAGCAGTGCCCAAGGTGGGGCGGGTGAAGCTTTCTTT; CDR3: CASSAQGGAGEAFF
J: TRBJ1-6; V: TRBV7-6; D: TRBD1; size: -; DNA: TGTGCCAGCAGCTTGGAACAGGGGACACCCCTCCACTTT; CDR3: CASSLEQGTPLHF
J: TRBJ1-2; V: TRBV16; D: -; size: -; DNA: TGTGCCAGCAGCCCACGACCCCAGGGTTTTTTCTATGGCTACACCTTC; CDR3: CASSPRPQGFFYGYTF
J: TRBJ1-3; V: TRBV5-6; D: TRBD1; size: once; DNA: TGTGCCAGCAGCTTGAGGGGGCCTGGAAACACCATATATTTT; CDR3: CASSLRGPGNTIYF
J: TRBJ2-2; V: TRBV5-1; D: -; size: -; DNA: TGCGCCAGCAGCTTGTCAGGGTCGAACACCGGGGAGCTGTTTTTT; CDR3: CASSLSGSNTGELFF
J: TRBJ1-4; V: TRBV25-1; D: -; size: -; DNA: TGTGCCAGCAGTGGCGGGAGGAGCTTTAATGAAAAACTGTTTTTT; CDR3: CASSGGRSFNEKLFF
J: TRBJ2-2; V: TRBV27; D: TRBD1; size: -; DNA: TGTGCCAGCAGTTTATTGGGACAGGGCAACACCGGGGAGCTGTTTTTT; CDR3: CASSLLGQGNTGELFF
J: TRBJ1-2; V: TRBV5-1; D: -; size: -; DNA: TGCGCCAGCAGCTTGGGGCAGGGAAGGACTGGCTACACCTTC; CDR3: CASSLGQGRTGYTF
J: TRBJ1-4; V: TRBV2; D: -; size: -; DNA: TGTGCCAGCAGTACGGGCCCCGGTAGTGAAAAACTGTTTTTT; CDR3: CASSTGPGSEKLFF
J: TRBJ2-3; V: TRBV30; D: -; size: -; DNA: TGTGCCTGGAGTGATAGGACTCGGGATACGCAGTATTTT; CDR3: CAWSDRTRDTQYF
J: TRBJ2-5; V: TRBV7-2; D: -; size: once; DNA: TGTGCCAGCAGCTTACGATACCAAGAGACCCAGTACTTC; CDR3: CASSLRYQETQYF
J: TRBJ1-5; V: TRBV5-1; D: TRBD1; size: -; DNA: TGCGCCAGCAGCCCGGAGACAGGGGAGCGTCAGCCCCAGCATTTT; CDR3: CASSPETGERQPQHF
J: TRBJ2-1; V: TRBV20-1; D: -; size: -; DNA: TGCAGTGCTAGTCTCGGGGATGAGCAGTTCTTC; CDR3: CSASLGDEQFF
J: TRBJ1-1; V: TRBV19; D: -; size: -; DNA: TGTGCCAGTCCTCAACTAACTACAGGTAACACTGAAGCTTTCTTT; CDR3: CASPQLTTGNTEAFF
J: TRBJ2-3; V: TRBV3-1/TRBV3-2; D: -; size: -; DNA: TGTGCCAGCAGCCCCAGAGCCCCGGGCACAGATACGCAGTATTTT; CDR3: CASSPRAPGTDTQYF
J: TRBJ2-6; V: TRBV6-2/TRBV6-3; D: TRBD1; size: once; DNA: TGTGCCAGCAGCCGCTCACAGGGGATCTCTGGGGCCAACGTCCTGACTTTC; CDR3: CASSRSQGISGANVLTF
J: TRBJ1-1; V: TRBV30; D: -; size: -; DNA: TGTGCCTGGAGTGCCGACAGGAAGAACACTGAAGCTTTCTTT; CDR3: CAWSADRKNTEAFF
J: TRBJ2-7; V: TRBV19; D: -; size: -; DNA: TGTGCCAGTAGTCCGACCTTCCCGGGGGAGCAGTACTTC; CDR3: CASSPTFPGEQYF
J: TRBJ1-3; V: TRBV5-1; D: -; size: -; DNA: TGCGCCAGCAGCTTGGAAGGCACCAGCTCTGGAAACACCATATATTTT; CDR3: CASSLEGTSSGNTIYF
J: TRBJ1-4; V: TRBV7-2; D: TRBD1; size: -; DNA: TGTGCCAGCAGCCCGGGGGGACAGGACGAGGAAAAACTGTTTTTT; CDR3: CASSPGGQDEEKLFF
J: TRBJ1-2; V: TRBV10-1; D: -; size: -; DNA: TGCGCCAGCAGTGAGTCGGGACGGTATGGCTACACCTTC; CDR3: CASSESGRYGYTF
J: TRBJ2-5; V: TRBV30; D: -; size: -; DNA: TGTGCCTTGCGAGGGCAGAGCCAAGAGACCCAGTACTTC; CDR3: CALRGQSQETQYF
J: TRBJ1-6; V: TRBV2; D: -; size: -; DNA: TGTGCCAGCAGTGGTGGGGGTTATAGCTCCTATAATTCACCCCTCCACTTT; CDR3: CASSGGGYSSYNSPLHF
J: TRBJ2-2; V: TRBV24-1; D: TRBD1; size: -; DNA: TGTGCCACCGCACCTCGGACAGGGGCGGCCGGGGAGCTGTTTTTT; CDR3: CATAPRTGAAGELFF
J: TRBJ1-5; V: TRBV24-1; D: -; size: -; DNA: TGTGCCACCAGTGACTCCGGGACTGCTCAGCCCCAGCATTTT; CDR3: CATSDSGTAQPQHF
J: TRBJ1-6; V: TRBV3-1/TRBV3-2; D: TRBD1; size: -; DNA: TGTGCCAGCAGCCGGGGACAGGTTGGCAATTCACCCCTCCACTTT; CDR3: CASSRGQVGNSPLHF
J: TRBJ2-1; V: TRBV7-2; D: TRBD2; size: -; DNA: TGTGCCAGCAGCAAACTAGCGCGGGGGGGCCTGAAAGAGCAGTTCTTC; CDR3: CASSKLARGGLKEQFF
J: TRBJ1-6; V: TRBV2; D: -; size: -; DNA: TGTGCCAGCAGTGAAGAGGGAAGCTCCCATTCACCCCTCCACTTT; CDR3: CASSEEGSSHSPLHF
J: TRBJ1-5; V: TRBV27; D: TRBD1; size: -; DNA: TGTGCCAGCAGGCCACACCGGGACAGGGCCAATCAGCCCCAGCATTTT; CDR3: CASRPHRDRANQPQHF
J: TRBJ2-5; V: TRBV6-2/TRBV6-3; D: TRBD2; size: -; DNA: TGTGCCAGCAGTAAGACTAGCGGGGGGGCGAGAGAGACCCAGTACTTC; CDR3: CASSKTSGGARETQYF
J: TRBJ1-1; V: TRBV7-2; D: TRBD1; size: once; DNA: TGTGCCAGCAGCTTGGGCGGGACAGGGAATACTGAAGCTTTCTTT; CDR3: CASSLGGTGNTEAFF